A single TCR beta chain is shown here with its context. As yet, its antigen is unknown. The length of the CDR3 is 13 residues. Germline V gene sequence: CDR1 SGHAT, CDR2 FQNNGV. Trimming took off 6 bases at V and 4 bases at J, with 12 bases between the two ends. This sample stems from a study of tumor-infiltrating lymphocytes in primary liver carcinoma. The wider study: There were tumors of stage T1-T3 N0M0, each 4.2 to 10 cm across.

Starting material of 500 to 600 ng total RNA yielded TCR beta cDNA via a constant-region primer. ARM-PCR, slightly modified, supplied the TCR beta libraries through three nested multiplex PCR rounds. Researchers ran the first two PCR rounds for about 11 cycles each with TRBV1-TRBV30 forward primers and a C-beta reverse primer. A single record per CDR3 protein comes from TCRdb applying MiXCR to the multiplex PCR reads. The table includes about 330,000 distinct CDR3 sequences, roughly 61% detected once. Study-level points and caveats: With p = 0.039, the top-250-clone fraction in tumors significantly exceeded that in blood.

Unsorted whole blood yielded the blood RNA, and germline DNA was also extracted. Chronic HBV infection affected patients, none of whom had received treatment. The V and J genes are TRBV11-2 and TRBJ2-5; the D gene is possibly TRBD1 (5 bases). The receptor comes from a man in his forties with primary liver carcinoma and hepatitis B virus infection. What was sequenced was peripheral blood. CDR3 nucleotide sequence: TGTGCCAGCAGACCAATTAGGGGAGAGACCCAGTACTTC. Residues: CASRPIRGETQYF.